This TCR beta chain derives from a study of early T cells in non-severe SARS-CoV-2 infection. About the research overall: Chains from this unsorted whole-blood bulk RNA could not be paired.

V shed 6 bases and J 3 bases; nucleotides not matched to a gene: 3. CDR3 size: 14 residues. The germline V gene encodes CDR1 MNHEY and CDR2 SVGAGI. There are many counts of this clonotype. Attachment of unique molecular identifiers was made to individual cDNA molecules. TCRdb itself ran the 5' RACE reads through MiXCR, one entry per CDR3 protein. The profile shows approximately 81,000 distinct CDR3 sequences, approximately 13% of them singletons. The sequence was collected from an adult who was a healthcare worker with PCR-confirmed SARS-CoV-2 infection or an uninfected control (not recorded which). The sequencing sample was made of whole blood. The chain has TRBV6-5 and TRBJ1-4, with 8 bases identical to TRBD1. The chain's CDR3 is CASRRTGPNEKLFF. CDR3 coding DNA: TGTGCCAGCAGAAGGACAGGGCCTAATGAAAAACTGTTTTTT.